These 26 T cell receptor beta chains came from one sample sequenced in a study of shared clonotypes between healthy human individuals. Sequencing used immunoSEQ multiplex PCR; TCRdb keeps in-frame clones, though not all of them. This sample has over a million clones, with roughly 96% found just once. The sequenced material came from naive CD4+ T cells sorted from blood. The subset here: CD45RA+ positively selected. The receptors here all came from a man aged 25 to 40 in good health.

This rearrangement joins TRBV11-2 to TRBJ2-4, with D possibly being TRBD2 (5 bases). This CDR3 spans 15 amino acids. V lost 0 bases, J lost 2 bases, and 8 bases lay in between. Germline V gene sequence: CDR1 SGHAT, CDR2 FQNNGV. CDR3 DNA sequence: TGTGCCAGCAGCTTAGATCTAGCTACCAAAAACATTCAGTACTTC. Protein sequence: CASSLDLATKNIQYF.

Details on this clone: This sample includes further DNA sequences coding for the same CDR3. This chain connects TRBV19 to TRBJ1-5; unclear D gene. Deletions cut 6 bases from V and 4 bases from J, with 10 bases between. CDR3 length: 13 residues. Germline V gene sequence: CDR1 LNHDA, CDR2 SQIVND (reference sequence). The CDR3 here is CASSTRGNQPQHF. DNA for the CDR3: TGTGCCAGTAGCACCCGAGGTAATCAGCCCCAGCATTTT.

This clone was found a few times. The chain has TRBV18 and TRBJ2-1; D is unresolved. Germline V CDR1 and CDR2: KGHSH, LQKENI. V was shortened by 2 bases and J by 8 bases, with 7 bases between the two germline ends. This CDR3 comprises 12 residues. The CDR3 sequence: CASSPAVYEQFF. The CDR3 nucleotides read TGTGCCAGCTCACCAGCCGTGTATGAGCAGTTCTTC.

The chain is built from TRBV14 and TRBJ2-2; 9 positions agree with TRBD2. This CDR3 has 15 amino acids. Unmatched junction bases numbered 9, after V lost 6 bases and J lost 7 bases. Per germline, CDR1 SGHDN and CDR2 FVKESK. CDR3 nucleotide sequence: TGTGCCAGCAGAAACTCCGGGACTAGCAGCGGGGAGCTGTTTTTT. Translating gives CASRNSGTSSGELFF.

In nucleotides, the CDR3 is TGTGCCAGCAGTGAGGGGGCGGGCTCCTACGAGCAGTACTTC. It encodes CASSEGAGSYEQYF. The chain joins TRBV2 to TRBJ2-7, with a weak D call TRBD1 (6 bases). The CDR3 consists of 14 residues. V lost 3 bases, J lost 0 bases, and 9 bases lay in between. Germline CDR1 reads SNHLY; CDR2 reads FYNNEI.

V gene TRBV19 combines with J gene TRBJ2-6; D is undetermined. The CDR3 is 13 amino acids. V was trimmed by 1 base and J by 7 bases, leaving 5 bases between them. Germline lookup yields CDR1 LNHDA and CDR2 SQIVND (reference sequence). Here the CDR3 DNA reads TGTGCCAGTAGTATAGGACAAGCCAACGTCCTGACTTTC. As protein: CASSIGQANVLTF.

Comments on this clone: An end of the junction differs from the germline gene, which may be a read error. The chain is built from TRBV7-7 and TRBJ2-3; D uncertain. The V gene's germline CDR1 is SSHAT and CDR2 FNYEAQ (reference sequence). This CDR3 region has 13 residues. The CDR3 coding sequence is TGTGCTAGCAGCCTGCGACCCACAGATACGCAGTATTTT. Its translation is CASSLRPTDTQYF.

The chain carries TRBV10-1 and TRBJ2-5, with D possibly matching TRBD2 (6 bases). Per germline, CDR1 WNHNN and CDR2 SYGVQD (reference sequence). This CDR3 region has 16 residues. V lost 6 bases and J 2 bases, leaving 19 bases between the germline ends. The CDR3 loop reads CASSGRRGRSQETQYF. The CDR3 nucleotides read TGCGCCAGCAGCGGGCGGCGGGGCCGTTCACAAGAGACCCAGTACTTC.

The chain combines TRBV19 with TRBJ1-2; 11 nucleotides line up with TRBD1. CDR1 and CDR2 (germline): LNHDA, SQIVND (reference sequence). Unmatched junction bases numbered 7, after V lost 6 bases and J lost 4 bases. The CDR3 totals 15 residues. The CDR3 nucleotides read TGTGCCAGTAGGAGGACAGGGGGCCATACCTATGGCTACACCTTC. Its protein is CASRRTGGHTYGYTF. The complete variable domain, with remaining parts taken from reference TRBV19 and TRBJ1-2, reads DGGITQSPKYLFRKEGQNVTLSCEQNLNHDAMYWYRQDPGQGLRLIYYSQIVNDFQKGDIAEGYSVSREKKESFPLTVTSAQKNPTAFYLCASRRTGGHTYGYTFGSGTRLTVV.

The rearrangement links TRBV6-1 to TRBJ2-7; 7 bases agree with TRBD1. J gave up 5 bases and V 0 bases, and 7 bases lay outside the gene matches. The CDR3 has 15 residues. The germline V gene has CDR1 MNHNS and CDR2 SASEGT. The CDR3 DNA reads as TGTGCCAGCAGTGAAGCGAGGGGGCGCGTCCACGAGCAGTACTTC. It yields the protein CASSEARGRVHEQYF.

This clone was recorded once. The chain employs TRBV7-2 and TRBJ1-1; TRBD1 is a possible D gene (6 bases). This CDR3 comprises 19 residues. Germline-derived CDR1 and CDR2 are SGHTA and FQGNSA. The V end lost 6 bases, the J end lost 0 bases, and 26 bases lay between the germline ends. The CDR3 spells CASSLTLRTETNMNTEAFF. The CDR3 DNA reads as TGTGCCAGCAGTCTCACCCTCCGGACAGAAACTAACATGAACACTGAAGCTTTCTTT. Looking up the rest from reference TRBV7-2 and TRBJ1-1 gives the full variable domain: GAGVSQSPSNKVTEKGKDVELRCDPISGHTALYWYRQSLGQGLEFLIYFQGNSAPDKSGLPSDRFSAERTGGSVSTLTIQRTQQEDSAVYLCASSLTLRTETNMNTEAFFGQGTRLTVV.

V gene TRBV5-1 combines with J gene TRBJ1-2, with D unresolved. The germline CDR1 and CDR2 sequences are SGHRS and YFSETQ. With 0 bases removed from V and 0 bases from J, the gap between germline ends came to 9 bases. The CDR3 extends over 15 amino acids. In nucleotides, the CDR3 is TGCGCCAGCAGCTTGGGTTTCGGGACTAACTATGGCTACACCTTC. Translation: CASSLGFGTNYGYTF. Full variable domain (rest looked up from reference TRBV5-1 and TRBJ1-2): KAGVTQTPRYLIKTRGQQVTLSCSPISGHRSVSWYQQTPGQGLQFLFEYFSETQRNKGNFPGRFSGRQFSNSRSEMNVSTLELGDSALYLCASSLGFGTNYGYTFGSGTRLTVV.

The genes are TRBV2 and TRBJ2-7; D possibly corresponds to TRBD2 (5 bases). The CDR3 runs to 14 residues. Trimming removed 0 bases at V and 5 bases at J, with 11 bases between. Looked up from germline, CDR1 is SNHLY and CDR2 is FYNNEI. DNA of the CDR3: TGTGCCAGCAGTGAAGCGCTTCGGGGAAACGAGCAGTACTTC. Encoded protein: CASSEALRGNEQYF.

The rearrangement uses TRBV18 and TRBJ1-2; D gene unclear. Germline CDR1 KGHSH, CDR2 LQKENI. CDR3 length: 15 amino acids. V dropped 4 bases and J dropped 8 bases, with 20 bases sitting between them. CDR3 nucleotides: TGTGCCAGCTCACGGCCGGGATTTAATACCCCCGGCTACACCTTC. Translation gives CASSRPGFNTPGYTF.

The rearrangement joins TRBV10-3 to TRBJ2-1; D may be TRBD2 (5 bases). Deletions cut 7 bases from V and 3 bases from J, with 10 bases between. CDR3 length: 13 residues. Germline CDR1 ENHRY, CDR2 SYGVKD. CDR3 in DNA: TGTGCCATCATGGATAGCGACTACAATGAGCAGTTCTTC. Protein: CAIMDSDYNEQFF.

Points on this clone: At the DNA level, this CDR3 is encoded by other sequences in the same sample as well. DNA for the CDR3: TGTGCCAGCAGCTTGTCCGCGAACACCGGGGAGCTGTTTTTT. Its translation is CASSLSANTGELFF. This sequence joins TRBV5-4 and TRBJ2-2; no clear D gene. The V gene's germline CDR1 is SGHNT and CDR2 YYREEE (reference sequence). The CDR3 covers 14 residues. The V gene lost 1 base and the J gene lost 0 bases, with 4 bases spanning the gap.

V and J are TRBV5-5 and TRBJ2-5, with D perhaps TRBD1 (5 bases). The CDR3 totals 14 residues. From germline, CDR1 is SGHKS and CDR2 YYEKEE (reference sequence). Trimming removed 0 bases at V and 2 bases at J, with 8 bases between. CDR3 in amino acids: CASSLGQPQETQYF. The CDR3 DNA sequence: TGTGCCAGCAGCTTGGGACAGCCACAAGAGACCCAGTACTTC.

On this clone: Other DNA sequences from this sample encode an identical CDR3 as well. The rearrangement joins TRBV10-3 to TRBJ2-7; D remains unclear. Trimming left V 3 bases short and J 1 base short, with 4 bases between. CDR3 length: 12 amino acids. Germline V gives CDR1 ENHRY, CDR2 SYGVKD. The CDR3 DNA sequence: TGTGCCATCAGTGATTTGTCCTACGAGCAGTACTTC. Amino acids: CAISDLSYEQYF.

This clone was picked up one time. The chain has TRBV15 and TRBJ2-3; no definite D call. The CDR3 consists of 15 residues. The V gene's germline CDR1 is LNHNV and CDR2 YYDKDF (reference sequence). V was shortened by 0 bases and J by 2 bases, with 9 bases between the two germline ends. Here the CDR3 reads CATSRDPGITDTQYF. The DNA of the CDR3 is TGTGCCACCAGCAGAGACCCGGGCATCACAGATACGCAGTATTTT. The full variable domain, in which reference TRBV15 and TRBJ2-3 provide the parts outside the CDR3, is DAMVIQNPRYQVTQFGKPVTLSCSQTLNHNVMYWYQQKSSQAPKLLFHYYDKDFNNEADTPDNFQSRRPNTSFCFLDIRSPGLGDTAMYLCATSRDPGITDTQYFGPGTRLTVL.

This CDR3 reads CASSGDAAYNEQFF. The CDR3 DNA reads as TGTGCCAGCAGTGGGGACGCGGCCTACAATGAGCAGTTCTTC. This chain connects TRBV2 to TRBJ2-1; TRBD1 or TRBD2 may be the D gene (5 bases each). CDR1 and CDR2 from the germline V gene are SNHLY and FYNNEI. The CDR3 totals 14 residues. V was shortened by 4 bases and J by 2 bases, with 9 bases between the two germline ends. Supplemented by reference TRBV2 and TRBJ2-1, the full variable domain reads EPEVTQTPSHQVTQMGQEVILRCVPISNHLYFYWYRQILGQKVEFLVSFYNNEISEKSEIFDDQFSVERPDGSNFTLKIRSTKLEDSAMYFCASSGDAAYNEQFFGPGTRLTVL.

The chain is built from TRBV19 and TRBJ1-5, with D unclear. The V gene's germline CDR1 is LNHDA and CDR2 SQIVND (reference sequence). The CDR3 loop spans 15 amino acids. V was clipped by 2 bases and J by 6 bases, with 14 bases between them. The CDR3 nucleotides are TGTGCCAGTAGTATAAGGTCCAGGTCCGGTCAGCCCCAGCATTTT. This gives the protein CASSIRSRSGQPQHF.

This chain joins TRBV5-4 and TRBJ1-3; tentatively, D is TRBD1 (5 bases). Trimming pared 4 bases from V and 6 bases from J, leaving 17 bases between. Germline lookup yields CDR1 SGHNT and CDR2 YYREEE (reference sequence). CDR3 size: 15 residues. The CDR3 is CASSLRDGSANTIYF. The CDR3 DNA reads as TGTGCCAGCAGCCTTCGGGACGGATCCGCAAACACCATATATTTT.

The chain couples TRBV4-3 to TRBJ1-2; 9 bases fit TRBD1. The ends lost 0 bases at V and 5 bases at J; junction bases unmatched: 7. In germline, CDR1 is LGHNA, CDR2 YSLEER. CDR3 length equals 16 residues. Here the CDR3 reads CASSQDLQDRGYGYTF. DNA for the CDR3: TGCGCCAGCAGCCAAGACTTACAGGACAGGGGATATGGCTACACCTTC.

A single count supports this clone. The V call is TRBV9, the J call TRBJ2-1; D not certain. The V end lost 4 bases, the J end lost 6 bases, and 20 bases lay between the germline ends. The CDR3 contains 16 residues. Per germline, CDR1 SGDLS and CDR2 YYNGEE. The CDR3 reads CASSPRGVDHSNEQFF. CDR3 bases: TGTGCCAGCAGCCCGAGAGGCGTAGACCATTCCAATGAGCAGTTCTTC. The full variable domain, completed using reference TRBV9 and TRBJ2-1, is DSGVTQTPKHLITATGQRVTLRCSPRSGDLSVYWYQQSLDQGLQFLIQYYNGEERAKGNILERFSAQQFPDLHSELNLSSLELGDSALYFCASSPRGVDHSNEQFFGPGTRLTVL.

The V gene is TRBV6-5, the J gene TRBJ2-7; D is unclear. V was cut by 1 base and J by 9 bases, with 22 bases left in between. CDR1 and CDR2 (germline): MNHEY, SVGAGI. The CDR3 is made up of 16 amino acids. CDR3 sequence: CASSYWASRSTKVQYF. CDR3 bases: TGTGCCAGCAGTTACTGGGCCTCAAGGTCCACTAAGGTGCAGTACTTC.

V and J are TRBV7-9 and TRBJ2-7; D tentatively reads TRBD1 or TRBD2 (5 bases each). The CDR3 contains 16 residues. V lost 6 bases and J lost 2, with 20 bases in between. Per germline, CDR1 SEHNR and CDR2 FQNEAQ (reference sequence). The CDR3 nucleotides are TGTGCCAGCAGTCAACATGGGGCCGGGGCCACCTACGAGCAGTACTTC. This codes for CASSQHGAGATYEQYF.